These T cell receptor beta chains were read from a single sample in a study of blood T cells in healthy people across ages. TCRdb re-derived calls from the 5' RACE reads in MiXCR, one entry per CDR3 protein. Here the sample spans about 800,000 distinct CDR3 sequences, approximately 25% being singletons. The same specimen was also included in a second study, on T cells of mothers and their children.

Sequenced material: blood. The receptors were gathered from a boy younger than 18 in good health. Both conserved end residues are part of each CDR3. A D gene is named only where the DNA matches it firmly. Expanded clones are given a class, and other clones once, few, many or no size at all.

v_call,d_call,clone_size,j_call,cdr3_aa,cdr3_nt
TRBV29-1,-,-,TRBJ2-1,CSVEGFMSSYNEQFF,TGCAGCGTTGAAGGCTTTATGAGCTCCTACAATGAGCAGTTCTTC
TRBV27,-,-,TRBJ2-7,CASSSELGPYEQYF,TGTGCCAGCAGTTCCGAACTAGGTCCCTACGAGCAGTACTTC
TRBV4-1,-,few,TRBJ2-3,CASSQDSGAYFDTQYF,TGCGCCAGCAGCCAAGATTCGGGGGCCTACTTTGATACGCAGTATTTT
TRBV7-2,TRBD2,few,TRBJ2-5,CASSLTPSGRETQYF,TGTGCCAGCAGCTTAACGCCTAGCGGGAGGGAGACCCAGTACTTC
TRBV20-1,-,-,TRBJ2-3,CSARQGTTGTDTQYF,TGCAGCGCTAGACAAGGGACAACTGGCACAGATACGCAGTATTTT
TRBV7-6,TRBD2,-,TRBJ2-3,CASSARLAGDTDTQYF,TGTGCCAGCAGCGCCCGACTAGCGGGAGACACAGATACGCAGTATTTT
TRBV9,-,few,TRBJ1-1,CASSVSPDLNTEAFF,TGTGCCAGCAGCGTTAGTCCGGACCTCAACACTGAAGCTTTCTTT
TRBV14,-,-,TRBJ2-7,CASSQATGPYEQYF,TGTGCCAGCAGCCAAGCCACAGGACCCTACGAGCAGTACTTC
TRBV2,TRBD1,few,TRBJ1-4,CASRPRTGGDEKLFF,TGTGCCAGCAGACCACGGACAGGAGGGGATGAAAAACTGTTTTTT
TRBV7-9,-,-,TRBJ2-3,CASSLSGSADTQYF,TGTGCCAGCAGCTTATCAGGGTCCGCAGATACGCAGTATTTT
TRBV4-1,-,-,TRBJ2-2,CASSPSLSGELFF,TGCGCCAGCAGCCCGTCCCTCTCCGGGGAGCTGTTTTTT
TRBV20-1,-,-,TRBJ2-2,CSATKGRNTGELFF,TGCAGTGCCACGAAGGGGCGAAACACCGGGGAGCTGTTTTTT
TRBV18,TRBD2,-,TRBJ2-7,CASSPGTSDCEQYF,TGTGCCAGCTCACCTGGGACTAGCGATTGCGAGCAGTACTTC
TRBV3-1,-,few,TRBJ2-7,CASSQGINPYEQYF,TGTGCCAGCAGCCAAGGGATAAACCCCTACGAGCAGTACTTC
TRBV20-1,-,-,TRBJ2-5,CSASTRQETQYF,TGCAGTGCTAGCACTAGACAAGAGACCCAGTACTTC
TRBV28,TRBD1,few,TRBJ2-1,CASSLGTGANEQFF,TGTGCCAGCAGTCTCGGGACAGGGGCCAATGAGCAGTTCTTC
TRBV20-1,TRBD2,-,TRBJ2-1,CSASSGGLGLNNEQFF,TGCAGTGCTTCCAGCGGGGGGCTCGGGCTGAACAATGAGCAGTTCTTC
TRBV3-1,-,few,TRBJ1-2,CASSQDRGFYGYTF,TGTGCCAGCAGCCAAGATCGGGGGTTCTATGGCTACACCTTC
TRBV20-1,-,-,TRBJ2-7,CSARDHRVTSYEQYF,TGCAGTGCTAGAGATCACAGGGTCACCTCCTACGAGCAGTACTTC
TRBV12-3/TRBV12-4,-,few,TRBJ2-7,CASSLGRNEQYF,TGTGCCAGCAGTTTAGGGCGAAACGAGCAGTACTTC
TRBV29-1,-,-,TRBJ2-7,CSVGNRANYEQYF,TGCAGCGTTGGCAACAGGGCGAACTACGAGCAGTACTTC
TRBV12-3/TRBV12-4,-,many,TRBJ2-5,CASSPSRETQYF,TGTGCCAGCAGTCCCTCCCGAGAGACCCAGTACTTC
TRBV29-1,TRBD1,few,TRBJ2-7,CSVSDRIYEQYF,TGCAGCGTTTCGGACAGGATCTACGAGCAGTACTTC
TRBV6-1,-,many,TRBJ1-1,CASSGVRGGNTEAFF,TGTGCCAGCAGTGGCGTTAGAGGGGGGAACACTGAAGCTTTCTTT
TRBV4-3,-,few,TRBJ2-3,CASSQFLGPTDTQYF,TGCGCCAGCAGCCAATTTCTTGGGCCCACAGATACGCAGTATTTT
TRBV7-9,TRBD2,-,TRBJ2-5,CASSLMQRGQETQYF,TGTGCCAGCAGCCTAATGCAGCGGGGCCAAGAGACCCAGTACTTC
TRBV28,-,-,TRBJ2-3,CASSGEAITDTQYF,TGTGCCAGCAGTGGGGAGGCGATCACAGATACGCAGTATTTT
TRBV29-1,-,-,TRBJ2-1,CSLWGVFYNEQFF,TGCAGCTTATGGGGAGTGTTCTACAATGAGCAGTTCTTC
TRBV20-1,TRBD1,few,TRBJ2-2,CSAPRTGQTGELFF,TGCAGTGCCCCACGGACAGGTCAAACCGGGGAGCTGTTTTTT
TRBV10-3,-,-,TRBJ1-4,CAISELVEEKLFF,TGTGCCATCAGTGAGTTGGTGGAGGAAAAACTGTTTTTT
TRBV12-3/TRBV12-4,-,-,TRBJ1-2,CASRERELGSYTF,TGTGCCAGCAGGGAAAGAGAGCTGGGGAGCTACACCTTC
TRBV24-1,TRBD1,-,TRBJ2-1,CATSAPGTGNNEQFF,TGTGCCACCAGTGCCCCCGGGACAGGGAACAATGAGCAGTTCTTC
TRBV4-3,TRBD1,once,TRBJ2-5,CASSITAGTGEEAQYF,TGCGCCAGCAGCATTACCGCCGGGACAGGGGAAGAGGCCCAGTACTTC
TRBV20-1,-,few,TRBJ1-2,CSARDSPIPGGGYTF,TGCAGTGCTAGAGATTCCCCAATACCAGGAGGGGGCTACACCTTC
TRBV4-3,-,few,TRBJ2-7,CASSQDPADTYEQYF,TGCGCCAGCAGCCAAGATCCCGCGGATACCTACGAGCAGTACTTC
TRBV25-1,-,few,TRBJ1-2,CASSESTVRANYGYTF,TGTGCCAGCAGTGAATCTACAGTGAGGGCTAACTATGGCTACACCTTC
TRBV28,TRBD1,-,TRBJ1-2,CASSSGTGDGYTF,TGTGCCAGCAGTTCGGGGACAGGGGATGGCTACACCTTC
TRBV7-2,-,few,TRBJ2-1,CASSLYPSDYNEQFF,TGTGCCAGCAGCTTATATCCTAGCGACTACAATGAGCAGTTCTTC